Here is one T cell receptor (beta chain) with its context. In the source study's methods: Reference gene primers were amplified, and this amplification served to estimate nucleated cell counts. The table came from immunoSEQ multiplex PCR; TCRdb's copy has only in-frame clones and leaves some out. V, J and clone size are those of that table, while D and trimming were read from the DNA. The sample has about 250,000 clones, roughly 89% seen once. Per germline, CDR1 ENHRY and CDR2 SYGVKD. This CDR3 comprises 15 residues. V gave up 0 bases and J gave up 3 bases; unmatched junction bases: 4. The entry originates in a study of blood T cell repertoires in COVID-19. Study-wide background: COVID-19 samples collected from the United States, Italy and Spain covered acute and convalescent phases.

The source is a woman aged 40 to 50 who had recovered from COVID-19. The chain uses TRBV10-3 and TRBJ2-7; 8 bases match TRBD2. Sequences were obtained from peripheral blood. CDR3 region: CAISESGRAGYEQYF. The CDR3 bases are TGTGCCATCAGTGAGTCCGGGAGGGCCGGCTACGAGCAGTACTTC.